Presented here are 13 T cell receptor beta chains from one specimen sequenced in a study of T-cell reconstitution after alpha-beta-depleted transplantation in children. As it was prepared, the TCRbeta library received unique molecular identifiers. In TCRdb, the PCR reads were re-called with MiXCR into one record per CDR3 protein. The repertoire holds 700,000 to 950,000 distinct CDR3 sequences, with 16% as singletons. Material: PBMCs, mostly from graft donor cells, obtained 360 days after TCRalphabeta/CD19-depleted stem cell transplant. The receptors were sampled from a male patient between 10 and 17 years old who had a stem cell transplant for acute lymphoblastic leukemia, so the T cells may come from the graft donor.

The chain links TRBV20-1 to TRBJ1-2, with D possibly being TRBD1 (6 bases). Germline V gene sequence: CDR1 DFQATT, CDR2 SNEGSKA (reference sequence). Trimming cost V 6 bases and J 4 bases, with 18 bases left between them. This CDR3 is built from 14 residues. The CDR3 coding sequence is TGCAGTGCGGCTAATAGGGGGAATAGCTATGGCTACACCTTC. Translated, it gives CSAANRGNSYGYTF.

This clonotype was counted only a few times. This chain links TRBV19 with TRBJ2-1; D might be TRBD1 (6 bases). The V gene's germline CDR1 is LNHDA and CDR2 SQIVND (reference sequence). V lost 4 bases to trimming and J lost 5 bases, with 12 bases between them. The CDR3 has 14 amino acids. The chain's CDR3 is CASSSLTGNNEQFF. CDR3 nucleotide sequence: TGTGCCAGTAGTAGCCTGACAGGAAACAATGAGCAGTTCTTC. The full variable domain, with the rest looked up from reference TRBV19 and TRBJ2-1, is DGGITQSPKYLFRKEGQNVTLSCEQNLNHDAMYWYRQDPGQGLRLIYYSQIVNDFQKGDIAEGYSVSREKKESFPLTVTSAQKNPTAFYLCASSSLTGNNEQFFGPGTRLTVL.

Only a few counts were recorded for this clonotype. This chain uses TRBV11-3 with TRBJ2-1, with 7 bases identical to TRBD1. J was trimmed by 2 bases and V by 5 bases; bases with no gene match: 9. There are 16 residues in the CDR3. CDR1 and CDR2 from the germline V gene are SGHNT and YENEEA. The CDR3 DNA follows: TGTGCCAGCAGCGCCTGGACAGGCAGCGCCTACAATGAGCAGTTCTTC. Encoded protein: CASSAWTGSAYNEQFF.

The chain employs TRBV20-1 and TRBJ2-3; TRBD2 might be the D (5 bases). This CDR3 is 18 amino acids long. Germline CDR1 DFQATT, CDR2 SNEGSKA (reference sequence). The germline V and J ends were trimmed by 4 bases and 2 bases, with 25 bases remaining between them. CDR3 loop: CSAINPGEPTYITDTQYF. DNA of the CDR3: TGCAGTGCTATCAACCCCGGGGAACCGACTTATATCACAGATACGCAGTATTTT.

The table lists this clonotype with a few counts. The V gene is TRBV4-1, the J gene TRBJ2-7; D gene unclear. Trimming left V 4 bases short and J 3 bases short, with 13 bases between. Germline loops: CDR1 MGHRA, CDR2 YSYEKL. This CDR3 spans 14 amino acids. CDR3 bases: TGCGCCAGCAGCCCCCGGCAGACACACTACGAGCAGTACTTC. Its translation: CASSPRQTHYEQYF.

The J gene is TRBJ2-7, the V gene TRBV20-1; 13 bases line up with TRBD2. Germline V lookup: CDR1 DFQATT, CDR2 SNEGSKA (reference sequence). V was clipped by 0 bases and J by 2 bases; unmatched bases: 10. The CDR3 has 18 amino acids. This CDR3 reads CSARDKELAGGLAYEQYF. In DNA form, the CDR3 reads TGCAGTGCTAGAGATAAGGAACTAGCGGGAGGGCTGGCCTACGAGCAGTACTTC.

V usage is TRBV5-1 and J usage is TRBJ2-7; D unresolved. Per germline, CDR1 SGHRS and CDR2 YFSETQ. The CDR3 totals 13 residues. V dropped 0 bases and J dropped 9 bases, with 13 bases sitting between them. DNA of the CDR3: TGCGCCAGCAGCTTGGGCGACACTCAGTGGCAGTACTTC. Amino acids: CASSLGDTQWQYF.

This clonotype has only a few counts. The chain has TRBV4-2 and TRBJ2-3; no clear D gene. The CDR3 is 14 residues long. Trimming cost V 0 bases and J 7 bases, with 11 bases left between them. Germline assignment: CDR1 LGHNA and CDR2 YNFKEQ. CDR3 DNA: TGTGCCAGCAGCCAAGAACGCGTTTCGAATACGCAGTATTTT. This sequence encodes CASSQERVSNTQYF.

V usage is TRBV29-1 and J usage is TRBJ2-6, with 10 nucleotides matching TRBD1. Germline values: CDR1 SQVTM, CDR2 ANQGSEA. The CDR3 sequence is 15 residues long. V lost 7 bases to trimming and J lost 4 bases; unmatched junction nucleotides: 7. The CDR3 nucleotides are TGCAGCGCTTGGGACAGGGGTTCCGGGGCCAACGTCCTGACTTTC. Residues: CSAWDRGSGANVLTF.

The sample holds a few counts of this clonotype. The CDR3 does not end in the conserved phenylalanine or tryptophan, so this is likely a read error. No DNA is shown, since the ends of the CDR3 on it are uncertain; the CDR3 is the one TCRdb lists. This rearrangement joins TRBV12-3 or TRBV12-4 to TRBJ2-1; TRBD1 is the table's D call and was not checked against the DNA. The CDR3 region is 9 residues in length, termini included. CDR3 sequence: CASSPLLCG.

CDR3 sequence: CASSHLAGAYEQYF. The CDR3, as DNA: TGCGCCAGCAGCCACCTAGCCGGGGCCTACGAGCAGTACTTC. V is TRBV4-1 and J is TRBJ2-7; D perhaps matches TRBD2 (5 bases). Trimming removed 3 bases at V and 2 bases at J, with 11 bases between. The germline CDR1 and CDR2 sequences are MGHRA and YSYEKL. This CDR3 is 14 amino acids long.

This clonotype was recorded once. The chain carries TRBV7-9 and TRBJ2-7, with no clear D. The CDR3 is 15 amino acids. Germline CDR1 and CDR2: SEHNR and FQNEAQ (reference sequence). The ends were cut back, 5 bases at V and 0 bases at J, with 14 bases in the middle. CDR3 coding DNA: TGTGCCAGCAGCAACACAGCCGACATCTCCTACGAGCAGTACTTC. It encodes CASSNTADISYEQYF.

The CDR3 loop reads CASITGLAVTYEQYF. In DNA, the CDR3 is TGTGCCAGCATCACGGGACTAGCGGTGACCTACGAGCAGTACTTC. This sequence joins TRBV2 and TRBJ2-7; TRBD2 agrees at 11 bases. The germline gives CDR1 SNHLY, CDR2 FYNNEI. The CDR3 has 15 residues. V was pared by 7 bases and J by 2 bases, with 7 bases of the junction left unmatched.